This T cell receptor beta chain was sequenced in a study of T cell responses to AZD1222 COVID-19 vaccine. Measured with immunoSEQ multiplex PCR; TCRdb has only the in-frame clones, and not every one. The table records approximately 140,000 clones, about 93% of them present only once. Germline V CDR1 and CDR2: SGDLS, YYNGEE. This CDR3 spans 15 amino acids. Trimming took 2 bases from V and 2 from J, leaving 13 bases between them. The chain combines TRBV9 with TRBJ1-1, with a weak D call TRBD1 (5 bases). Specimen: peripheral blood, collected 28 days after the second AZD1222 dose. This receptor was identified in an adult who received the AZD1222 COVID-19 vaccine. The CDR3 sequence is CASSVKRGVNTEAFF. The CDR3 DNA is TGTGCCAGCAGCGTTAAAAGGGGTGTAAACACTGAAGCTTTCTTT.